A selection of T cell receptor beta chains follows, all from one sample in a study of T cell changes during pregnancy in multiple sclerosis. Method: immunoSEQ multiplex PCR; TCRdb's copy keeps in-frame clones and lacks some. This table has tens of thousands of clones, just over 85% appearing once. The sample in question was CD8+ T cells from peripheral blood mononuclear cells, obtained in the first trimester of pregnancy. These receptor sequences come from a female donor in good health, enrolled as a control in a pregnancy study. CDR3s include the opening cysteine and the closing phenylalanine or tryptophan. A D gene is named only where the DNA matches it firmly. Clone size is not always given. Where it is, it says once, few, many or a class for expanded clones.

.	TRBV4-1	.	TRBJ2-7	CASSQGPGSSYEQYF	TGCGCCAGCAGCCAAGGACCCGGGAGCTCCTACGAGCAGTACTTC
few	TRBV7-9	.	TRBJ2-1	CAVGRLGGHEQFF	TGTGCCGTCGGTCGTTTAGGGGGTCATGAGCAGTTCTTC
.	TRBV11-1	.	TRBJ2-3	CASSYTGLPSTDTQYF	TGTGCCAGCAGCTACACGGGACTTCCTAGCACAGATACGCAGTATTTT
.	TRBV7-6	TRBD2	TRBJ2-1	CASSLVKAGGPANGQFF	TGTGCCAGCAGCTTAGTAAAAGCGGGGGGGCCCGCTAATGGGCAGTTCTTC
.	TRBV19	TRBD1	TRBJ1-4	CASSIPTGGFDEKLFF	TGTGCCAGTAGTATACCTACAGGGGGCTTTGATGAAAAACTGTTTTTT
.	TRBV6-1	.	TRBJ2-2	CASSARRSGELFF	TGTGCCAGCAGTGCCCGCCGGTCCGGGGAGCTGTTTTTT
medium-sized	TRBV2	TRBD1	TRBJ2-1	CASSAGTGDLF	TGTGCCAGCAGCGCCGGGACAGGGGACCTCTTC
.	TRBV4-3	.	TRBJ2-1	CASSSQRDYNEQFF	TGCGCCAGCAGCTCGCAGCGCGACTACAATGAGCAGTTCTTC
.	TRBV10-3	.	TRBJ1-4	CAISEGGAEEKLFF	TGTGCCATCAGTGAGGGGGGGGCCGAGGAAAAACTGTTTTTT
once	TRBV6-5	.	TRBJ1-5	CASSYPDIRADQPQHF	TGTGCCAGCAGTTACCCCGATATTCGCGCGGATCAGCCCCAGCATTTT
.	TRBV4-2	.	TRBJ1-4	CASSQDGGANEKLFF	TGTGCCAGCAGCCAAGATGGGGGGGCGAATGAAAAACTGTTTTTT
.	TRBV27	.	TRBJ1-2	CASHGYEGKRSNYGYTF	TGTGCCAGCCATGGTTATGAGGGAAAAAGATCAAACTATGGCTACACCTTC
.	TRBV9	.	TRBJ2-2	CASSVGGDTGELFF	TGTGCCAGCAGCGTAGGGGGGGACACCGGGGAGCTGTTTTTT
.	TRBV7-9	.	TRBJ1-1	CASRPRGGHTEAFF	TGTGCCAGCAGGCCGAGGGGGGGGCACACTGAAGCTTTCTTT
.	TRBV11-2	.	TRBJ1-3	CASQSLAGNTIYF	TGTGCCAGCCAGAGTTTAGCCGGAAACACCATATATTTT
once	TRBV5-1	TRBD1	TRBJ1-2	CASSLAATGRYGYTF	TGCGCCAGCAGCTTGGCCGCGACAGGGAGATATGGCTACACCTTC
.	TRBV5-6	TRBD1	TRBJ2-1	CGLSGGSDGEQFF	TGTGGCTTATCAGGGGGCTCGGATGGTGAGCAGTTCTTC
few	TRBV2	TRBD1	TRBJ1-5	CASSEPTGGVFQPQHF	TGTGCCAGCAGTGAACCTACAGGGGGAGTATTTCAGCCCCAGCATTTT
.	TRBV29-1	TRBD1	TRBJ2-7	CSALTGGSIYEQYF	TGCAGCGCCCTGACAGGGGGCTCCATCTACGAGCAGTACTTC
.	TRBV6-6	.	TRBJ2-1	CASSYLGAGNEQFF	TGTGCCAGCAGTTATTTAGGGGCTGGCAATGAGCAGTTCTTC
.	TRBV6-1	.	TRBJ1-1	CASSETQVLEAFF	TGTGCCAGCAGTGAAACACAGGTCTTAGAAGCTTTCTTT
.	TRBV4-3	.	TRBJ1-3	CASSQVSYSGNTIYF	TGCGCCAGCAGCCAAGTGTCCTACTCTGGAAACACCATATATTTT
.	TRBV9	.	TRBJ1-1	CASSVDGGSATEAFF	TGTGCCAGCAGCGTAGACGGGGGGTCGGCCACTGAAGCTTTCTTT
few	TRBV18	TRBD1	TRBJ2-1	CASSPPSNRGLLNEQFF	TGTGCCAGCTCACCACCGTCAAACAGGGGGCTACTAAATGAGCAGTTCTTC
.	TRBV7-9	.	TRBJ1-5	CASSPDGINQPQHF	TGTGCCAGCAGCCCCGACGGGATCAATCAGCCCCAGCATTTT
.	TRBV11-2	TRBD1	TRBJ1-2	CASSSGQGFYGYTF	TGTGCCAGCAGCAGTGGACAGGGGTTCTATGGCTACACCTTC
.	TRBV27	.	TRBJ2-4	CASSLIREDIQYF	TGTGCCAGCAGTTTAATAAGGGAGGACATTCAGTACTTC
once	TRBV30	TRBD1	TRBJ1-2	CAWSPGTGLGYTF	TGTGCCTGGAGTCCTGGGACAGGGCTTGGCTACACCTTC
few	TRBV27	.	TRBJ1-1	CASSLSRYRTEAFF	TGTGCCAGCAGTTTATCGAGGTATCGGACTGAAGCTTTCTTT
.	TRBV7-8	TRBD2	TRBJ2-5	CASSLASGTSGGVWQETQYF	TGTGCCAGCAGCTTAGCGTCGGGGACTAGCGGGGGGGTGTGGCAAGAGACCCAGTACTTC
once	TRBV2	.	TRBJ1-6	CASSESIWAGNSPLHF	TGTGCCAGCAGTGAAAGTATTTGGGCGGGTAATTCACCCCTCCACTTT
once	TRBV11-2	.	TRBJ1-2	CASSSGVQAGLSTF	TGTGCCAGCAGCTCAGGGGTTCAGGCAGGACTCTCCACCTTC
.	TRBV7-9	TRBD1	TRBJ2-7	CASSLAGQTYEQYF	TGTGCCAGCAGCTTAGCGGGACAGACCTACGAGCAGTACTTC
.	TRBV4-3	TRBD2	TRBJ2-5	CASSRTSGGQETQYF	TGCGCCAGCAGCCGGACTAGCGGGGGCCAAGAGACCCAGTACTTC
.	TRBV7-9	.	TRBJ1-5	CASSLDSYSNQPQHF	TGTGCCAGCAGCTTAGACAGTTATAGCAATCAGCCCCAGCATTTT
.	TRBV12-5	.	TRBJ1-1	CASDRGRESEAFF	TGTGCTAGTGACCGGGGGAGGGAGAGTGAAGCTTTCTTT
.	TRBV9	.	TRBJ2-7	CASSVGPGRGEQYF	TGTGCCAGCAGCGTAGGTCCGGGTAGGGGCGAGCAGTACTTC
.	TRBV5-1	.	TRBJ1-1	CASSLTETGRSTEAFF	TGCGCCAGCAGCCTCACCGAGACAGGACGAAGCACTGAAGCTTTCTTT
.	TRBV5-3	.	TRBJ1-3	CARSLALGHPIYSGNTIYF	TGTGCCAGAAGCTTGGCCCTCGGACACCCGATATATTCTGGAAACACCATATATTTT
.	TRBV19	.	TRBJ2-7	CASSWGLNYEQYF	TGTGCCAGTAGTTGGGGGCTAAATTACGAGCAGTACTTC
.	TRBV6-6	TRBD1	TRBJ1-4	CASRDRGPGEKLFF	TGTGCCAGCAGGGACAGGGGACCGGGAGAAAAACTGTTTTTT
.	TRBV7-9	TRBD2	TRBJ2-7	CASSSLERGPSYEQYF	TGTGCCAGCAGCTCCTTGGAGCGGGGCCCATCATACGAGCAGTACTTC
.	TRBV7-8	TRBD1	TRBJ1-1	CASSLGGGTGLKEAFF	TGTGCCAGCAGCTTAGGGGGGGGGACAGGGCTAAAAGAAGCTTTCTTT
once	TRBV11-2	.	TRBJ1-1	CASSAFYVPDRSPFTEAFF	TGTGCCAGCAGCGCCTTCTACGTACCCGACAGGTCCCCGTTCACTGAAGCTTTCTTT
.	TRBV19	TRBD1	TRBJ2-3	CASSIGWTGGTDTQYF	TGTGCCAGTAGTATAGGTTGGACAGGCGGGACAGATACGCAGTATTTT
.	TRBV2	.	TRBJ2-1	CASPRTNNEQFF	TGTGCCTCCCCTCGGACAAACAATGAGCAGTTCTTC